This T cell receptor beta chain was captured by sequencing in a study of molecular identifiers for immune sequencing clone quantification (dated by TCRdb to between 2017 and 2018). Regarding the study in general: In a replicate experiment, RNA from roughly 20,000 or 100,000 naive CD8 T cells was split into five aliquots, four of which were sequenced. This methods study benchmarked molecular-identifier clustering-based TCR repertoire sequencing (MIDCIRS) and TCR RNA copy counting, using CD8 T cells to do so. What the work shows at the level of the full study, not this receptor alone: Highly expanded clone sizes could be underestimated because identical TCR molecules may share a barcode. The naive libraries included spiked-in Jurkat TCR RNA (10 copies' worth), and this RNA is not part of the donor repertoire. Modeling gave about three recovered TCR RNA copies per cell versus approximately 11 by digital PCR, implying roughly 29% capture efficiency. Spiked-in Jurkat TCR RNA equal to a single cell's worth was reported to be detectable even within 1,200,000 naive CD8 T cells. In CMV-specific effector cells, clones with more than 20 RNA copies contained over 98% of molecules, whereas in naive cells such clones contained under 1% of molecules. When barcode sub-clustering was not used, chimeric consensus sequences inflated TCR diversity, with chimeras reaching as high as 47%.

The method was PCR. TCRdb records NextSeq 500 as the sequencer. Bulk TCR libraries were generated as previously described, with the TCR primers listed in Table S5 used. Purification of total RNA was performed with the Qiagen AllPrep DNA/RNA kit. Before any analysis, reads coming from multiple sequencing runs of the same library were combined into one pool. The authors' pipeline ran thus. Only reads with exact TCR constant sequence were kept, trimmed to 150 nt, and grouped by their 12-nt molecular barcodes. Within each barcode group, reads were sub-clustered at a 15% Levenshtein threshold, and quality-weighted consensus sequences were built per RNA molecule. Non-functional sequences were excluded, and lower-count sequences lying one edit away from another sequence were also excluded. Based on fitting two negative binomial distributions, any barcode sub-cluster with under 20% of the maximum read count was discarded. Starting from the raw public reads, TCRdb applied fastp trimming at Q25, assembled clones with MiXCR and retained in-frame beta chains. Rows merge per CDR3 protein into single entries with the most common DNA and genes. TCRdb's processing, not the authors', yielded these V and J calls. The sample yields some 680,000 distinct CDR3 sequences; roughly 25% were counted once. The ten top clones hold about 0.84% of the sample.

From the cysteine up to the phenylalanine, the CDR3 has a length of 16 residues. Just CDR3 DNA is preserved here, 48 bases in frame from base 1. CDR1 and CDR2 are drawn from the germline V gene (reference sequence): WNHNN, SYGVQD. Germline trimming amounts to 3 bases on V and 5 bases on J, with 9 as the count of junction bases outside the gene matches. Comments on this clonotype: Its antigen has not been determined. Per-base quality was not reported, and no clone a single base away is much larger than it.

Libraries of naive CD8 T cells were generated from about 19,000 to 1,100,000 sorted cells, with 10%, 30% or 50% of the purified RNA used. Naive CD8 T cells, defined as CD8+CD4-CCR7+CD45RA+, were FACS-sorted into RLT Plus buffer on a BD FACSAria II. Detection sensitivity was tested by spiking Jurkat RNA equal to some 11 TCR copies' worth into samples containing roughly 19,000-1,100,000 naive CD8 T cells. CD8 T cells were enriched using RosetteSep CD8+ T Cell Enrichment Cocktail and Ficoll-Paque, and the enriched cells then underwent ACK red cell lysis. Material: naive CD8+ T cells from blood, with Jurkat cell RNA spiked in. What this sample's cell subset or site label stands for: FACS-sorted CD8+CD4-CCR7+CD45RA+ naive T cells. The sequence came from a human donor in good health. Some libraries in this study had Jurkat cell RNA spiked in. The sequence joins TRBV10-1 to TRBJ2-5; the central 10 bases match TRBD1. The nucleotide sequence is TGCGCCAGCAGTGACCACGACAGGGGGCTAGTGGAGACCCAGTACTTC. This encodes CASSDHDRGLVETQYF.